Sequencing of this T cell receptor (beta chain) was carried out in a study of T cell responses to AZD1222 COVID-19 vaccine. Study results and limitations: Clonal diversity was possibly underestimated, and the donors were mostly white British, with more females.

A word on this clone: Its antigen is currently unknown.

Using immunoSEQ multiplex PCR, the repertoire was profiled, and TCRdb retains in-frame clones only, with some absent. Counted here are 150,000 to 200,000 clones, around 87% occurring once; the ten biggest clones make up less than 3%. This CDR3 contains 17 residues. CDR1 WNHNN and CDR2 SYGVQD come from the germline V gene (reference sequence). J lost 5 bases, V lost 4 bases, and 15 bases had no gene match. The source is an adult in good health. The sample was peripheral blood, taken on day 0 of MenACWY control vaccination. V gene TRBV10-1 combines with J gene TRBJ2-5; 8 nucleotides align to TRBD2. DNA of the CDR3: TGCGCCAGCAGTGGGATCGGGAGGGCCTCTGCCGGGGAGACCCAGTACTTC. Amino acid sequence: CASSGIGRASAGETQYF.